What follows is one T cell receptor beta chain and its context. As yet, its antigen is unknown. Treatment reported: roughly ten-day PBMC culture with coronavirus spike peptide pools or control peptides (ViraFEST assay). This sample was taken from a study of vaccination and CD4 T cells after COVID-19. Study overall: Each post-COVID sample was drawn after diagnosis, and the median interval was approximately 100 days (range 35 to 161).

Trimming removed 3 bases from V and 8 bases from J, with 22 bases in between. The CDR3 length is 16 residues. CDR1 and CDR2 from the germline V gene are MNHEY and SVGAGI. At the Johns Hopkins FTIC core, DNA taken from cultured CD4+ T cells was sequenced by way of the Oncomine TCR Beta short-read assay. One entry per CDR3 protein results from TCRdb running MiXCR on the PCR reads. Counted here are approximately 14,000 distinct CDR3 sequences, about 67% occurring once; the ten biggest clones make up around a sixth. This receptor was obtained from a human donor who had recovered from COVID-19. The genes are TRBV6-5 and TRBJ1-2; a possible D gene is TRBD1 (6 bases). The source material was CD4+ T cells from blood, cultured in vitro. CDR3 region: CASSYPGTPGEDGYTF. CDR3 coding DNA: TGTGCCAGCAGTTATCCCGGGACACCTGGTGAGGACGGCTACACCTTC.